What follows is one TCR beta chain and its context. This record comes from a study of technical replicates of blood from several donors. Some clones are missing from TCRdb's copy, which holds only in-frame ones; the method was immunoSEQ multiplex PCR. The sample contains 75,000 to 95,000 clones, approximately 94% of which appear only once. The CDR3 is 13 amino acids. The germline V gene has CDR1 MNHEY and CDR2 SVGAGI. Trimming removed 7 bases at V and 4 bases at J, with 11 bases between. This TCR derives from a human donor in good health. Sequencing was carried out using T cells isolated from PBMCs. The chain combines TRBV6-5 with TRBJ1-5; no reliable D call. The CDR3 spells CASTYGLNQPQHF. The CDR3 nucleotides are TGTGCCAGCACCTACGGACTAAATCAGCCCCAGCATTTT.